This T cell receptor beta chain originates from a study of beta chain features in type 1 diabetes. One heparinised blood draw, averaging roughly 120 mL, came from each donor. Findings and limits, study-wide: A moderate, significant TCRB CDR3 shortening appeared in type 1 diabetes across four CD4+ subsets. With patients and controls alike, PCR might favor shorter templates to an equal degree.

Germline loops: CDR1 MNHEY, CDR2 SVGAGI. Trimming shortened V by 5 bases and J by 3 bases, and 3 bases separated the two germline ends. This CDR3 has 11 residues. The study reverse transcribed the entire isolated RNA, so it sequenced expressed TCRB transcripts. Libraries were prepared by immunoSEQ multiplex PCR; TCRdb keeps only in-frame clonotypes and omits some of them. The table records 300,000 to 400,000 clones, approximately 9.7% of them present only once. In regard to this clone: Its antigen is currently unknown. The sample holds other DNA sequences that translate to the same CDR3.

The rearrangement links TRBV6-5 to TRBJ2-3; D remains unclear. The source of this sequence is a man aged 30 to 45 with type 1 diabetes. The sample consisted of central memory CD4+ T cells from blood. CDR3 region: CASSQTDTQYF. Written as DNA, the CDR3 is TGTGCCAGCAGTCAGACAGATACGCAGTATTTT.